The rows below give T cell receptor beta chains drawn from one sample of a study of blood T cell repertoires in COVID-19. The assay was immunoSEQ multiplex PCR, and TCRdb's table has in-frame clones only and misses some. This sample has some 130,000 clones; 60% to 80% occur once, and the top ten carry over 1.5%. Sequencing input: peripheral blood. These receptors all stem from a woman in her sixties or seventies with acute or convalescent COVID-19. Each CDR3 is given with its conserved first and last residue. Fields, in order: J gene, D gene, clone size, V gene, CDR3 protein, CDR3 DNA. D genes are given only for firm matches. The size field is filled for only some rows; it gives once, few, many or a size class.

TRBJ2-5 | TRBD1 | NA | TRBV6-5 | CASSDGTAQETQYF | TGTGCCAGCAGCGATGGGACAGCCCAAGAGACCCAGTACTTC
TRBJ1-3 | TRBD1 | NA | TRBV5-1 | CASSLWDRASGNTIYF | TGCGCCAGCAGCTTGTGGGACAGGGCCTCTGGAAACACCATATATTTT
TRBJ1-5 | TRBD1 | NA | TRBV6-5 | CASTFQGGSEPQHF | TGTGCCAGCACCTTTCAGGGGGGTTCTGAGCCCCAGCATTTT
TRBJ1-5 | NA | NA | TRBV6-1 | CASSVSWGGKGEHQPQHF | TGTGCCAGCAGTGTGAGTTGGGGGGGCAAGGGGGAGCATCAGCCCCAGCATTTT
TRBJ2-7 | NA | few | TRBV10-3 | CAIRDSYEQYF | TGTGCCATCAGGGACAGCTACGAGCAGTACTTC
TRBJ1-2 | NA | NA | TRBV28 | CASSEHNTNYGYTF | TGTGCCAGCAGTGAACACAATACTAACTATGGCTACACCTTC
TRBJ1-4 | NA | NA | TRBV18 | CASSPVPPGQLFATNEKLFF | TGTGCCAGCTCACCGGTACCACCGGGACAACTTTTCGCAACTAATGAAAAACTGTTTTTT
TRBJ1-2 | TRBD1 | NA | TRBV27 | CASSLSQGAYGYTF | TGTGCCAGCAGTTTATCGCAGGGGGCTTATGGCTACACCTTC
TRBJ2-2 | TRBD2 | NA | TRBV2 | CASRRLAGVTGELFF | TGTGCCAGCAGGAGACTAGCGGGAGTAACCGGGGAGCTGTTTTTT
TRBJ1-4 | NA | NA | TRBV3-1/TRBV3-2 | CASSQERQAPGAVFF | TGTGCCAGCAGCCAAGAGCGCCAGGCCCCTGGGGCGGTGTTTTTT
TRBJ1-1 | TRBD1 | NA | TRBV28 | CASNLDRGLTEAFF | TGTGCCAGCAACCTGGACAGGGGTTTAACTGAAGCTTTCTTT
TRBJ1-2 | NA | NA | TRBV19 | CASSIGQKPTYGYTF | TGTGCCAGTAGTATCGGACAGAAACCCACCTATGGCTACACCTTC
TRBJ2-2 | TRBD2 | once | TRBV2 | CAARGRLAGGTGAGELFF | TGTGCCGCCAGGGGGCGGCTAGCGGGGGGGACGGGGGCCGGGGAGCTGTTTTTT
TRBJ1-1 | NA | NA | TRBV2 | CASRTVLRTEAFF | TGTGCCAGCAGGACTGTCCTTCGGACTGAAGCTTTCTTT
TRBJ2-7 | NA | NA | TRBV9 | CASSVVEGSYEQYF | TGTGCCAGCAGCGTAGTGGAGGGGAGCTACGAGCAGTACTTC
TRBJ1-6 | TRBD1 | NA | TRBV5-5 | CASSRRTGDYNSPLHF | TGTGCCAGCAGCAGACGGACAGGCGATTATAATTCACCCCTCCACTTT
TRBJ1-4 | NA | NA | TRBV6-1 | CASSELPRGEKLFF | TGTGCCAGCAGTGAACTGCCCCGGGGTGAAAAACTGTTTTTT
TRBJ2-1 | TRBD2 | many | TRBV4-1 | CASSQGLAGVYEQFF | TGCGCCAGCAGCCAAGGGCTAGCGGGAGTGTATGAGCAGTTCTTC
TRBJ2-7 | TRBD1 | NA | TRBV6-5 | CASSQQGKPYEQYF | TGTGCCAGCAGTCAACAGGGGAAACCCTACGAGCAGTACTTC
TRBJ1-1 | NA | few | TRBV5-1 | CASSFLRTAEAFF | TGCGCCAGCAGCTTCTTACGGACAGCAGAAGCTTTCTTT
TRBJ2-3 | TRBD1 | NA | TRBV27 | CASRDRSTDTQYF | TGTGCCAGCAGGGACAGGAGCACAGATACGCAGTATTTT
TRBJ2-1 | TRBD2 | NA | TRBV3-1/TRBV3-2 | CASSRTSISYNEQFF | TGTGCCAGCAGCCGGACTAGCATCTCCTACAATGAGCAGTTCTTC
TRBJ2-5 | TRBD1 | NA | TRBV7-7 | CASSLRQGARETQYF | TGTGCTAGCAGCTTACGACAGGGGGCGCGAGAGACCCAGTACTTC
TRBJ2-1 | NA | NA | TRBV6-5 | CASSYSPPGNEQFF | TGTGCCAGCAGTTACTCCCCCCCCGGCAATGAGCAGTTCTTC
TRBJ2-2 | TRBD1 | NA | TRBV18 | CASSPKKEDRANTGELFF | TGTGCCAGCTCACCAAAAAAAGAGGACAGGGCTAACACCGGGGAGCTGTTTTTT
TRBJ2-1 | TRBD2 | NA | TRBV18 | CASSPPTGTSGDNEQFF | TGTGCCAGCTCACCACCGACGGGGACTAGCGGGGACAATGAGCAGTTCTTC
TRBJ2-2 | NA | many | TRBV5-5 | CASSPRTAEATGELFF | TGTGCCAGCAGCCCACGGACAGCTGAGGCCACCGGGGAGCTGTTTTTT
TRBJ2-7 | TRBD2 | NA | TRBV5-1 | CASSLVTGGSYEQYF | TGCGCCAGCAGCTTGGTTACGGGGGGCTCCTACGAGCAGTACTTC